These 31 T cell receptor beta chains were all obtained from the same sample, sequenced in a study of T cell responses to AZD1222 COVID-19 vaccine. Only in-frame clones appear in the TCRdb table, and some are missing; sequencing was by immunoSEQ multiplex PCR. The repertoire holds 100,000 to 150,000 clones, about 93% seen once, with around 5.4% in the top ten. This material consisted of peripheral blood, taken on day 0 of AZD1222 vaccination. The receptors derive from an adult in good health.

This clone was counted only a few times. The chain links TRBV5-4 to TRBJ2-3; 11 bases match TRBD2. Unmatched junction bases numbered 10, after V lost 7 bases and J lost 0 bases. CDR3 size: 17 residues. Per the germline V gene, CDR1 is SGHNT and CDR2 is YYREEE (reference sequence). Written as DNA, the CDR3 is TGTGCCAGCCAAAGGCTGACTAGCGGGGTGAGCACAGATACGCAGTATTTT. Translating it yields CASQRLTSGVSTDTQYF.

J is TRBJ2-1 and V is TRBV5-1; 10 bases align to TRBD2. V shed 3 bases, J shed 2 bases, and the junction held 5 bases outside the gene matches. CDR3 length: 16 amino acids. CDR1 is SGHRS, CDR2 YFSETQ, per germline. The CDR3 sequence is CASSSGLAIPYNEQFF. DNA of the CDR3: TGCGCCAGCAGCTCGGGACTAGCGATCCCCTACAATGAGCAGTTCTTC.

With regard to this clone: One end of the junction is discordant with germline, which a read error may explain. The chain combines TRBV14 with TRBJ2-7, with TRBD2 as a possible D gene (5 bases). Germline CDR1 and CDR2: SGHDN and FVKESK. The CDR3 has 16 residues. The CDR3 reads CASSQDVAPRDYEQYF. CDR3 nucleotides: TGTGCCAGCAGTCAAGATGTGGCACCTCGGGACTACGAGCAGTACTTC.

The chain links TRBV6-6 to TRBJ2-1; D is unresolved. The germline V and J ends were trimmed by 8 bases and 5 bases, with 10 bases remaining between them. The CDR3 has 12 residues. Germline V gives CDR1 MNHNY, CDR2 SVGAGI (reference sequence). CDR3 nucleotide sequence: TGTGCCAGCTCCCCCGCGAACAATGAGCAGTTCTTC. Translation gives CASSPANNEQFF.

The CDR3 reads CASSQASMGGQIEKLFF. The CDR3 DNA reads TGCGCCAGCAGCCAAGCCAGTATGGGCGGCCAGATTGAAAAACTGTTTTTT. This chain uses TRBV4-1 with TRBJ1-4; D not certain. This CDR3 spans 17 amino acids. V lost 1 base to trimming and J lost 7 bases, with 19 bases between them. CDR1 is MGHRA, CDR2 YSYEKL, per germline.

The V gene is TRBV9, the J gene TRBJ1-1; possibly TRBD1 for D (5 bases). Per germline, CDR1 SGDLS and CDR2 YYNGEE. The CDR3 runs 13 residues. The ends were cut back, 1 base at V and 5 bases at J, with 9 bases in the middle. Here the CDR3 DNA reads TGTGCCAGCAGCGTATTCACAGGTACTGAAGCTTTCTTT. Amino acids: CASSVFTGTEAFF.

As regards this clone: The junction departs from the called germline gene at one end, perhaps through a read error. CDR3 DNA sequence: TGTGCCGTCGGGGGGGACAGGGGAGTCTTTACAGCTACGCAGTATTTT. It is translated as CAVGGDRGVFTATQYF. The chain is built from TRBV2 and TRBJ2-3, with 10 bases lining up with TRBD1. This CDR3 region has 16 residues. Germline loops: CDR1 SNHLY, CDR2 FYNNEI.

The gene calls are TRBV11-2 and TRBJ1-1, with no clear D. Germline values: CDR1 SGHAT, CDR2 FQNNGV. The V and J ends lost 5 bases and 4 bases respectively, with 11 bases between them. The CDR3 contains 13 residues. CDR3 bases: TGTGCCAGCAGCCCACTGGCGACCACTGAAGCTTTCTTT. This encodes CASSPLATTEAFF.

A single count supports this clone. V is TRBV9 and J is TRBJ1-1; maybe TRBD1 (5 bases). This CDR3 spans 13 amino acids. The germline gives CDR1 SGDLS, CDR2 YYNGEE. V was clipped by 1 base and J by 11 bases, with 15 bases between them. CDR3 sequence: CASSVLGRGIAFF. The CDR3 bases are TGTGCCAGCAGCGTACTAGGACGGGGGATCGCTTTCTTT. The variable domain in full, completed from reference TRBV9 and TRBJ1-1, reads DSGVTQTPKHLITATGQRVTLRCSPRSGDLSVYWYQQSLDQGLQFLIQYYNGEERAKGNILERFSAQQFPDLHSELNLSSLELGDSALYFCASSVLGRGIAFFGQGTRLTVV.

The rearrangement uses TRBV10-3 and TRBJ1-4; D is possibly TRBD1 (5 bases). The ends were cut back, 4 bases at V and 0 bases at J, with 15 bases in the middle. The CDR3 is 17 amino acids. CDR1 and CDR2 from the germline V gene are ENHRY and SYGVKD. The CDR3 coding sequence is TGTGCCATCAGTGCCCGCGTTCGGGGCGCAACTAATGAAAAACTGTTTTTT. It encodes CAISARVRGATNEKLFF.

The chain has TRBV2 and TRBJ2-5; D is unclear. The V gene's germline CDR1 is SNHLY and CDR2 FYNNEI. V was cut by 1 base and J by 4 bases, with 10 bases left in between. The CDR3 contains 14 residues. In nucleotides, the CDR3 is TGTGCCAGCAGTGAAGGGGAATCCATAGAGACCCAGTACTTC. This encodes CASSEGESIETQYF.

This rearrangement joins TRBV20-1 to TRBJ2-1; D ambiguous. Per the germline V gene, CDR1 is DFQATT and CDR2 is SNEGSKA (reference sequence). V dropped 6 bases and J dropped 5 bases, with 8 bases sitting between them. The CDR3 sequence is 11 residues long. The CDR3 DNA is TGCAGTGCACCTAGGCACAATGAGCAGTTCTTC. Residues: CSAPRHNEQFF.

V and J are TRBV5-4 and TRBJ2-2; no clear D. V was pared by 0 bases and J by 7 bases, with 19 bases between. Germline-derived CDR1 and CDR2 are SGHNT and YYREEE (reference sequence). This CDR3 comprises 17 residues. The DNA of the CDR3 is TGTGCCAGCAGCTTGGCAGCAAATAGGCTTGTTGGCGGGGAGCTGTTTTTT. The encoded protein is CASSLAANRLVGGELFF.

Only one count was recorded for this clone. The gene calls are TRBV19 and TRBJ1-1; a weak D match, TRBD1 (5 bases). The V end lost 0 bases, the J end lost 1 base, and 15 bases lay between the germline ends. CDR3 length: 17 residues. Per germline, CDR1 LNHDA and CDR2 SQIVND (reference sequence). The CDR3 loop reads CASSIDGGVTSNTEAFF. The CDR3 region has the DNA TGTGCCAGTAGTATAGATGGAGGGGTCACATCGAACACTGAAGCTTTCTTT.

J is TRBJ1-3 and V is TRBV9, with D perhaps TRBD1 (6 bases). CDR3 length: 15 amino acids. V was pared by 0 bases and J by 2 bases, with 9 bases between. Germline loops: CDR1 SGDLS, CDR2 YYNGEE. The CDR3 bases are TGTGCCAGCAGCGTAGCGGGGGGCCCTGGAAACACCATATATTTT. This encodes CASSVAGGPGNTIYF.

The chain uses TRBV5-1 and TRBJ1-1; D call uncertain. Germline CDR1 and CDR2: SGHRS and YFSETQ. V was trimmed by 4 bases and J by 3 bases, leaving 10 bases between them. The CDR3 sequence is 13 residues long. In DNA, the CDR3 is TGCGCCAGCAGCAACGGGCGTCACACTGAAGCTTTCTTT. This codes for CASSNGRHTEAFF.

The rearrangement links TRBV28 to TRBJ2-7; no clear D gene. V was cut by 6 bases and J by 7 bases, with 19 bases left in between. The CDR3 is 14 amino acids. Per the germline V gene, CDR1 is MDHEN and CDR2 is SYDVKM. The CDR3 nucleotides are TGTGCCAGCAGCCGACACCAAGAGATAGGGGAGCAGTACTTC. Amino acid sequence: CASSRHQEIGEQYF. The whole variable domain, filled in from reference TRBV28 and TRBJ2-7, reads DVKVTQSSRYLVKRTGEKVFLECVQDMDHENMFWYRQDPGLGLRLIYFSYDVKMKEKGDIPEGYSVSREKKERFSLILESASTNQTSMYLCASSRHQEIGEQYFGPGTRLTVT.

The chain uses TRBV27 and TRBJ2-6; D remains unclear. Germline loops: CDR1 MNHEY, CDR2 SMNVEV (reference sequence). The CDR3 is 14 amino acids. The V and J ends lost 2 bases and 2 bases respectively, with 4 bases between them. DNA for the CDR3: TGTGCCAGCAGTTTAATTGCTGGGGCCAACGTCCTGACTTTC. This translates into CASSLIAGANVLTF. Full variable domain (rest looked up from reference TRBV27 and TRBJ2-6): EAQVTQNPRYLITVTGKKLTVTCSQNMNHEYMSWYRQDPGLGLRQIYYSMNVEVTDKGDVPEGYKVSRKEKRNFPLILESPSPNQTSLYFCASSLIAGANVLTFGAGSRLTVL.

The chain combines TRBV9 with TRBJ2-3, with D possibly matching TRBD2 (6 bases). V was pared by 0 bases and J by 2 bases, with 13 bases between. This CDR3 contains 16 residues. Germline V gene lookup returns CDR1 SGDLS and CDR2 YYNGEE. The CDR3 nucleotides read TGTGCCAGCAGCGTAGCCACGGGAGCCGCCACAGATACGCAGTATTTT. Protein product: CASSVATGAATDTQYF.

V and J are TRBV7-9 and TRBJ1-3; 9 bases align to TRBD1. The CDR3 contains 16 residues. Germline lookup yields CDR1 SEHNR and CDR2 FQNEAQ (reference sequence). The J segment lost 0 bases and the V segment lost 2 bases, leaving 2 bases of the junction unmatched. CDR3 region: CASSLRDRVSGNTIYF. The CDR3 DNA reads as TGTGCCAGCAGCTTAAGGGACAGGGTCTCTGGAAACACCATATATTTT.

The rearrangement uses TRBV6-5 and TRBJ2-2; 7 nucleotides agree with TRBD2. Germline trimming cut 6 bases from V and 6 bases from J; bases unmatched to any gene: 7. Looked up from germline, CDR1 is MNHEY and CDR2 is SVGAGI. This CDR3 has 14 residues. In DNA, the CDR3 is TGTGCCAGCAGCATGCGGCGGGGGTCCGGGGAGCTGTTTTTT. Translated, it gives CASSMRRGSGELFF.

The chain recombines TRBV9 with TRBJ1-5; unclear D gene. Trimming removed 5 bases from V and 0 bases from J, with 6 bases in between. CDR3 length: 13 amino acids. Per germline, CDR1 SGDLS and CDR2 YYNGEE. The chain's CDR3 is CASRTNSNQPQHF. CDR3 nucleotide sequence: TGTGCCAGCAGAACAAATAGCAATCAGCCCCAGCATTTT. Full variable domain (outside the CDR3, taken from reference TRBV9 and TRBJ1-5): DSGVTQTPKHLITATGQRVTLRCSPRSGDLSVYWYQQSLDQGLQFLIQYYNGEERAKGNILERFSAQQFPDLHSELNLSSLELGDSALYFCASRTNSNQPQHFGDGTRLSIL.

V and J are TRBV7-2 and TRBJ2-2; 7 positions agree with TRBD2. With V trimmed by 1 base and J by 3 bases, 5 bases remained unmatched. This CDR3 contains 16 residues. From germline, CDR1 is SGHTA and CDR2 FQGNSA. The CDR3 here is CASSLVRLADTGELFF. CDR3 nucleotides: TGTGCCAGCAGCTTAGTTCGCCTAGCGGACACCGGGGAGCTGTTTTTT.

This CDR3 is CASRDSSYNSPLHF. The DNA of the CDR3 is TGTGCCAGCAGGGACAGCTCCTATAATTCACCCCTCCACTTT. The chain carries TRBV6-5 and TRBJ1-6, with a weak D call TRBD1 (6 bases). From germline, CDR1 is MNHEY and CDR2 SVGAGI. The length of the CDR3 is 14 residues. Trimming pared 6 bases from V and 0 bases from J, leaving 6 bases between.

This clone was seen more than once but under ten times. The chain is built from TRBV2 and TRBJ2-1; D is uncertain. V shed 2 bases and J shed 10 bases, with 12 bases lying between them. CDR3 length: 13 amino acids. Looked up from germline, CDR1 is SNHLY and CDR2 is FYNNEI. CDR3 bases: TGTGCCAGCAGTGAACTGGTCGGTCGGGAGCAGTTCTTC. Translation: CASSELVGREQFF.

Of note for this clone: The sample carries other DNA sequences with the same CDR3. The chain is built from TRBV2 and TRBJ2-7; D unresolved. V was pared by 6 bases and J by 3 bases, with 6 bases between. The CDR3 has 11 residues. Germline V gives CDR1 SNHLY, CDR2 FYNNEI. CDR3 region: CASRADYEQYF. CDR3 in DNA: TGTGCCAGCAGGGCAGACTACGAGCAGTACTTC.

This clone was counted a few times. The chain carries TRBV18 and TRBJ2-7; TRBD1 agrees at 7 bases. Germline V gene lookup returns CDR1 KGHSH and CDR2 LQKENI. V was clipped by 3 bases and J by 0 bases; unmatched bases: 2. The CDR3 spans 14 residues. CDR3 amino acids: CASSPDRFSYEQYF. The CDR3, as DNA: TGTGCCAGCTCACCGGACAGGTTCTCCTACGAGCAGTACTTC.

The chain recombines TRBV7-9 with TRBJ2-1; D unclear. Trimming removed 1 base at V and 7 bases at J, with 5 bases between. CDR1 and CDR2 (germline): SEHNR, FQNEAQ (reference sequence). The CDR3 spans 12 residues. CDR3 in DNA: TGTGCCAGCAGCTTAGATGAAAATGAGCAGTTCTTC. This translates into CASSLDENEQFF. The full variable domain, in which reference TRBV7-9 and TRBJ2-1 provide the parts outside the CDR3, is DTGVSQNPRHKITKRGQNVTFRCDPISEHNRLYWYRQTLGQGPEFLTYFQNEAQLEKSRLLSDRFSAERPKGSFSTLEIQRTEQGDSAMYLCASSLDENEQFFGPGTRLTVL.

This chain uses TRBV6-5 with TRBJ1-2, with 7 positions matching TRBD1. Germline V gene lookup returns CDR1 MNHEY and CDR2 SVGAGI. The CDR3 consists of 13 residues. V dropped 7 bases and J dropped 2; count of bases not matched to a gene: 4. Here the CDR3 reads CASKGAWNYGYTF. CDR3 DNA sequence: TGTGCCAGCAAGGGGGCTTGGAACTATGGCTACACCTTC.

The CDR3 protein is CASSFFGGANVLTF. The CDR3 coding sequence is TGTGCCAGCAGCTTCTTTGGCGGGGCCAACGTCCTGACTTTC. The rearrangement links TRBV7-2 to TRBJ2-6; D is ambiguous. The CDR3 is made up of 14 amino acids. V lost 3 bases to trimming and J lost 4 bases, with 7 bases between them. CDR1 SGHTA and CDR2 FQGNSA come from the germline V gene.

The chain combines TRBV15 with TRBJ2-7; TRBD2 is a possible D gene (6 bases). The CDR3 contains 14 residues. Germline-derived CDR1 and CDR2 are LNHNV and YYDKDF (reference sequence). The V end was cut by 1 base, the J end by 5 bases, with 12 bases between. The CDR3 spells CATSRGGEGNEQYF. Here the CDR3 DNA reads TGTGCCACCAGCAGAGGGGGGGAAGGGAACGAGCAGTACTTC.